The clone carrying this T cell receptor beta chain has just one count. Its antigen is still unknown. Unstimulated Tregs (CD4+CD25+CD127-) and CD4+CD25- non-Tregs were sorted from PBMCs. These data come from a study of Tregs in tolerant kidney transplant recipients. Study results and caveats: Few patients were studied, so findings need validation in larger groups. This study did not directly address biological reproducibility. Activated donor B cell expansion appeared to reveal the most relevant donor-specific TCRbeta repertoire.

Measured with immunoSEQ multiplex PCR; TCRdb has only the in-frame clones, and not every one. The sample carries some 240,000 clones, more than 65% recorded once. CDR1 is SGHNT, CDR2 YYREEE, per germline (reference sequence). V lost 7 bases to trimming and J lost 0 bases, with 14 bases between them. CDR3 length: 15 amino acids. The sequencing sample was made of CD4+ T cells from blood. This clonotype was obtained from a human donor in good health. The rearrangement uses TRBV5-4 and TRBJ1-3; perhaps TRBD1 as D (6 bases). The CDR3 DNA follows: TGTGCCAGCGGGCGGGACACTCTCTCTGGAAACACCATATATTTT. Translating it yields CASGRDTLSGNTIYF.